A single sample gave rise to the 9 T cell receptor beta chains below, sequenced in a study of regulatory T cells in long-lasting Graves disease. Time point here: newly diagnosed GD, antithyroid drugs for less than 3 months. RNA from PBMCs was the source of the TCR library. Through Arm-PCR of CDR3 regions and iRepertoire HTBI primers, TCR beta libraries were built. TCRdb re-called the multiplex PCR reads through MiXCR, storing one row per CDR3 protein. The table shows a few hundred thousand distinct CDR3 sequences, with roughly a sixth occurring only once. These same records also appear under a second study, on T cells in Graves' hyperthyroidism and ophthalmopathy.

Sequenced material: peripheral blood mononuclear cells (PBMCs), taken at new diagnosis, from a patient treated with antithyroid drugs. The receptors were sampled from a man between 35 and 55 years old with Graves disease.

This rearrangement joins TRBV28 to TRBJ2-2, with D perhaps given as TRBD1 or TRBD2 (6 bases each). Germline assignment: CDR1 MDHEN and CDR2 SYDVKM. V lost 7 bases, J lost 2 bases, and 11 bases lay in between. The CDR3 totals 14 residues. The CDR3 sequence is CASTGGTNTGELFF. CDR3 sequence (DNA): TGTGCCAGCACCGGGGGCACTAACACCGGGGAGCTGTTTTTT.

This clonotype came up a few times. This chain uses TRBV4-2 with TRBJ2-7; no firm D call. This CDR3 comprises 14 residues. Trimming removed 4 bases at V and 1 base at J, with 11 bases between. The germline V gene encodes CDR1 LGHNA and CDR2 YNFKEQ. The CDR3 sequence: CASSPDSGSYEQYF. DNA of the CDR3: TGTGCCAGCAGCCCAGATTCGGGTTCCTACGAGCAGTACTTC.

This clonotype has ten or more counts. The V and J genes are TRBV18 and TRBJ2-1, with TRBD1 identical over 9 bases. Germline-derived CDR1 and CDR2 are KGHSH and LQKENI. The V gene end was trimmed by 6 bases and the J gene end by 6 bases; junction bases not matched to a gene: 9. The CDR3 contains 15 residues. CDR3: CASSALGQGVNEQFF. The CDR3 nucleotides read TGTGCCAGCTCTGCGTTGGGACAGGGAGTCAATGAGCAGTTCTTC.

This clonotype came up many times. The V and J genes are TRBV7-9 and TRBJ2-7, with 7 bases that match TRBD2. V lost 5 bases, J lost 1 base, and 11 bases stayed unmatched. Germline V lookup: CDR1 SEHNR, CDR2 FQNEAQ (reference sequence). This CDR3 is 16 amino acids long. CDR3 sequence: CASSRVGAGSSYEQYF. CDR3 coding DNA: TGTGCCAGCAGCCGAGTTGGAGCGGGGTCTTCCTACGAGCAGTACTTC.

J is TRBJ2-3 and V is TRBV19; 7 nucleotides align to TRBD2. Trimming removed 3 bases from V and 3 bases from J; junction bases left unmatched: 9. This CDR3 is 16 amino acids long. In germline, CDR1 is LNHDA, CDR2 SQIVND (reference sequence). In nucleotides, the CDR3 is TGTGCCAGTAGTATGTCCCCGGGGGGTAGGACAGATACGCAGTATTTT. As protein: CASSMSPGGRTDTQYF.

Many counts were recorded for this clonotype. The gene calls are TRBV28 and TRBJ2-7, with TRBD2 identical over 9 bases. Germline CDR1 and CDR2: MDHEN and SYDVKM. The CDR3 has 17 residues. The ends lost 5 bases at V and 1 base at J; junction bases unmatched: 12. The chain's CDR3 is CASSPRTGTSPSYEQYF. CDR3 nucleotide sequence: TGTGCCAGCAGTCCGAGGACCGGGACTAGCCCGTCCTACGAGCAGTACTTC.

This clonotype was found many times. This chain joins TRBV6-2 or TRBV6-3 and TRBJ1-1, with D maybe TRBD1 (5 bases). The length of the CDR3 is 15 residues. V lost 3 bases, J lost 4 bases, and 15 bases lay in between. CDR1 is MNHEY, CDR2 SVGEGT, per germline. The CDR3 spells CASSYDRDGSTEAFF. The CDR3 DNA is TGTGCCAGCAGTTATGATCGGGACGGGAGCACTGAAGCTTTCTTT.

In the case of this clonotype: Sequence at one end of the junction differs from germline and may be a read error. The V gene is TRBV9, the J gene TRBJ2-5; D assignment may be TRBD1 or TRBD2 (5 bases each). CDR1 and CDR2 (germline): SGDLS, YYNGEE. The CDR3 covers 15 residues. The CDR3 DNA sequence: TGTGCCAGCAGCGTAGGAGGGGCGCGCCAACAGACCCAGTACTTC. It specifies CASSVGGARQQTQYF. The full variable domain, in which reference TRBV9 and TRBJ2-5 provide the parts outside the CDR3, is DSGVTQTPKHLITATGQRVTLRCSPRSGDLSVYWYQQSLDQGLQFLIQYYNGEERAKGNILERFSAQQFPDLHSELNLSSLELGDSALYFCASSVGGARQQTQYFGPGTRLLVL.

The chain carries TRBV20-1 and TRBJ1-2; 7 bases are a match to TRBD1. This CDR3 has 15 residues. The V and J ends lost 0 bases and 4 bases, in that order; junction bases with no gene match: 8. Germline lookup yields CDR1 DFQATT and CDR2 SNEGSKA (reference sequence). CDR3 sequence: CSARDQTGVSYGYTF. In nucleotides, the CDR3 is TGCAGTGCTAGAGATCAAACAGGGGTTAGCTATGGCTACACCTTC.